This entry describes one T cell receptor beta chain. Researchers took RNA transcripts and amplified the TCR beta CDR3 regions from them. HTBI primers were the set used in a first-round RT-PCR of the TCR CDR3. In TCRdb, the multiplex PCR reads were re-called with MiXCR into one record per CDR3 protein. Of under 300,000 distinct CDR3 sequences in the sample, roughly 15% were seen once. This record comes from a study of T cells in Graves' hyperthyroidism and ophthalmopathy. This CDR3 comprises 11 residues. The germline CDR1 and CDR2 sequences are GTSNPN and SVGIG (reference sequence). Trimming cost V 6 bases and J 8 bases, with 13 bases left between them.

The source material was blood. The rearrangement uses TRBV30 and TRBJ1-2; perhaps TRBD1 as D (5 bases). The sequence was obtained from a woman in her fifties or sixties with Graves' hyperthyroidism that later progressed to Graves' ophthalmopathy. CDR3 in amino acids: CACLGGEGYTF. In nucleotides, the CDR3 is TGTGCCTGCCTTGGGGGGGAAGGCTACACCTTC.